This TCR beta chain was profiled in a study of blood T cell repertoires in COVID-19. Looking at the study overall: Samples came from the United States, Italy and Spain, spanning acute and convalescent COVID-19. T cells, B-cell-depleted T cells, or PBMCs provided the cDNA or gDNA that served as material.

In the authors' workflow: Amplifying reference gene primers gave estimates of nucleated cell counts. Clones were read by immunoSEQ multiplex PCR, and TCRdb kept only the in-frame ones, dropping some. The DNA was the basis for D and trimming; V, J and clone size are from that table. This sample has about 250,000 clones, with about 86% found just once. Trimming left V 3 bases short and J 0 bases short, with 11 bases between. Germline CDR1 reads ENHRY; CDR2 reads SYGVKD. The CDR3 extends over 15 amino acids. Sequencing was carried out using peripheral blood. The source is an older man with acute or convalescent COVID-19. The chain links TRBV10-3 to TRBJ1-1; perhaps TRBD1 as D (5 bases). CDR3 sequence: CAISDSGHLNTEAFF. CDR3 nucleotide sequence: TGTGCCATCAGTGACTCCGGACACCTGAACACTGAAGCTTTCTTT.